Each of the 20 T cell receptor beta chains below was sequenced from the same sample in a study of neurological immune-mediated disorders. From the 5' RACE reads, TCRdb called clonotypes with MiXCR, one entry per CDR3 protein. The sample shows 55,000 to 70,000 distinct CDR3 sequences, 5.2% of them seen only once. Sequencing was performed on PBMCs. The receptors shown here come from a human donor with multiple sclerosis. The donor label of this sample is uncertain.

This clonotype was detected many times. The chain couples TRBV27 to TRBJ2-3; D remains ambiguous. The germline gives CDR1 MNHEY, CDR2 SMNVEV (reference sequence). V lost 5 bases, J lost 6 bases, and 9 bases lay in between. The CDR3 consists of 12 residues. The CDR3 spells CASSPAGDTQYF. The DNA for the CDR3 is TGTGCCAGCAGTCCCGCCGGTGATACGCAGTATTTT.

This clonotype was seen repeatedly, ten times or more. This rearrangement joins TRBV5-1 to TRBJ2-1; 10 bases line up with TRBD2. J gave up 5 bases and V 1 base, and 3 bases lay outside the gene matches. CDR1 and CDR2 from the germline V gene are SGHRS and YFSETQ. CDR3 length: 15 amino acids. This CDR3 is CASSLLAGANNEQFF. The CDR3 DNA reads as TGCGCCAGCAGCTTGCTAGCGGGGGCGAACAATGAGCAGTTCTTC.

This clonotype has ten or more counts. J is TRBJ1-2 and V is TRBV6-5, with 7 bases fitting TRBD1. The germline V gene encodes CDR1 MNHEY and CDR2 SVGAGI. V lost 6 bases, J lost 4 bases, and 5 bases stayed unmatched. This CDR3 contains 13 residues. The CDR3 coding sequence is TGTGCCAGCAGAAGACAGGGCCCCTATGGCTACACCTTC. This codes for CASRRQGPYGYTF.

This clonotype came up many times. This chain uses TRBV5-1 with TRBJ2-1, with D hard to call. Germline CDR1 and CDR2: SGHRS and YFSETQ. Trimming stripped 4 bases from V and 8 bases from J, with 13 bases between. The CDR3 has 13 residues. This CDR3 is CASSPHSVDEQFF. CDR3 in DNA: TGCGCCAGCAGCCCCCACAGCGTCGATGAGCAGTTCTTC.

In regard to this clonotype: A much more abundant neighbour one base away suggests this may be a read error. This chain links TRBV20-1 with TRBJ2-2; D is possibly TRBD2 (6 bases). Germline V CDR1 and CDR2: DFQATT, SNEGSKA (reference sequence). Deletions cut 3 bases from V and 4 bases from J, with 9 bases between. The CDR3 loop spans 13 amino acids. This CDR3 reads CSASLGGTGELFF. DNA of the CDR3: TGCAGTGCTAGTCTGGGAGGCACCGGGGAGCTGTTTTTT.

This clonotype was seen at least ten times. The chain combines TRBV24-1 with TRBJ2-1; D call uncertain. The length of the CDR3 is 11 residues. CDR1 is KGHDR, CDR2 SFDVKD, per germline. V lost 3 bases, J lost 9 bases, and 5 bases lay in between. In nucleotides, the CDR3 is TGTGCCACCAGTGATGGGGTTGAGCAGTTCTTC. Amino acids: CATSDGVEQFF.

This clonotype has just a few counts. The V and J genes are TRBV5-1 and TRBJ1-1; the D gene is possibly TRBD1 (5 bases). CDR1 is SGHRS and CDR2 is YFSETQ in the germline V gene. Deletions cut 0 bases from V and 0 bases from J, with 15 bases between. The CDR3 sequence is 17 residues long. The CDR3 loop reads CASSLVLGGTMNTEAFF. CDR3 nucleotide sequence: TGCGCCAGCAGCTTGGTTCTCGGGGGGACCATGAACACTGAAGCTTTCTTT.

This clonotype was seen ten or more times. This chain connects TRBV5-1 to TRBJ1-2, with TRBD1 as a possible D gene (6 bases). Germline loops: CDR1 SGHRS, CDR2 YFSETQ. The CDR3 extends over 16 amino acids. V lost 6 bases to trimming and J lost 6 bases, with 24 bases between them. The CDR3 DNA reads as TGCGCCAGCACCTTAGGGCCGGACAGAGACGGAGATGGCTACACCTTC. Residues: CASTLGPDRDGDGYTF. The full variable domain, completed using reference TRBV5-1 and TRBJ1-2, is KAGVTQTPRYLIKTRGQQVTLSCSPISGHRSVSWYQQTPGQGLQFLFEYFSETQRNKGNFPGRFSGRQFSNSRSEMNVSTLELGDSALYLCASTLGPDRDGDGYTFGSGTRLTVV.

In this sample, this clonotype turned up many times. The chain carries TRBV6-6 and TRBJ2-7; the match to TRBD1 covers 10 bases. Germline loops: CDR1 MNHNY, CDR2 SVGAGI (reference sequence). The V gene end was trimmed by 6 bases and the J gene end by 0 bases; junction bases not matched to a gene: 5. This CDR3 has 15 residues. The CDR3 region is CASSLGQGSSYEQYF. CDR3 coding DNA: TGTGCCAGCAGCCTGGGACAGGGGAGCTCCTACGAGCAGTACTTC.

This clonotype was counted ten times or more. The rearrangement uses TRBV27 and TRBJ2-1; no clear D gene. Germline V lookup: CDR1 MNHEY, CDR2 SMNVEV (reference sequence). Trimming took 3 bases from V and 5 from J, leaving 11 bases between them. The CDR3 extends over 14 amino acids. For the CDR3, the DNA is TGTGCCAGCAGTTTCCGGAGTCGCGACAATGAGCAGTTCTTC. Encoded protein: CASSFRSRDNEQFF.

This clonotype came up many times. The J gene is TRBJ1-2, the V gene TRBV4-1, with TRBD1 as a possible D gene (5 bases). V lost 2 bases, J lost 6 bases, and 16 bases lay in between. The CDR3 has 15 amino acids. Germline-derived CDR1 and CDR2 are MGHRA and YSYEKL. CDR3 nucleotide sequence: TGCGCCAGCAGCCAACCCTACGGGATGGGGCATGGCTACACCTTC. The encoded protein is CASSQPYGMGHGYTF.

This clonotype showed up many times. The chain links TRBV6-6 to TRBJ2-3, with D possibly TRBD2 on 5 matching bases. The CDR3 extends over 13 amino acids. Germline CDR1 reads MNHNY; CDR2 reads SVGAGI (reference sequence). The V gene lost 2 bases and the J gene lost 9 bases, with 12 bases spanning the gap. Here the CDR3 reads CASSYGQEATQYF. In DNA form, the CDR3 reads TGTGCCAGCAGTTACGGGCAGGAGGCGACGCAGTATTTT.

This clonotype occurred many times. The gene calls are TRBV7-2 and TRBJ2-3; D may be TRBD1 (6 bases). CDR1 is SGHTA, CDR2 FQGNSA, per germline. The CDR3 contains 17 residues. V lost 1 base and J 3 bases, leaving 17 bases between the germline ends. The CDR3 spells CASSLVGGSLRTDTQYF. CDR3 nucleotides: TGTGCCAGCAGCTTAGTAGGGGGATCCCTGAGGACAGATACGCAGTATTTT.

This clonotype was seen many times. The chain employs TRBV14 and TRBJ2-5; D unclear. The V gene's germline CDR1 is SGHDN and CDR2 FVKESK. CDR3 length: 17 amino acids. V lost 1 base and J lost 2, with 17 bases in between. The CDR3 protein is CASSQVVTYLGQETQYF. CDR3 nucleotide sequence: TGTGCCAGCAGCCAAGTAGTGACCTACTTGGGGCAAGAGACCCAGTACTTC.

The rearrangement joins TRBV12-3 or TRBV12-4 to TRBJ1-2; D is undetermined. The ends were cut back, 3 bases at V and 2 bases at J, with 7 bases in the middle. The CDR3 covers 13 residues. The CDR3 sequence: CASSFGFNYGYTF. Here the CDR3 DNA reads TGTGCCAGCAGTTTCGGTTTCAACTATGGCTACACCTTC.

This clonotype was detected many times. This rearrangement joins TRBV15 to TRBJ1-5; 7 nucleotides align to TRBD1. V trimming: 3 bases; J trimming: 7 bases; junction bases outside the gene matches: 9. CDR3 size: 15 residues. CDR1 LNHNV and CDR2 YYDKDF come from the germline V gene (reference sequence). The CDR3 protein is CATSRTGNSFQPQHF. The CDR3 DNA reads TGTGCCACCAGCAGGACAGGGAATAGTTTCCAGCCCCAGCATTTT.

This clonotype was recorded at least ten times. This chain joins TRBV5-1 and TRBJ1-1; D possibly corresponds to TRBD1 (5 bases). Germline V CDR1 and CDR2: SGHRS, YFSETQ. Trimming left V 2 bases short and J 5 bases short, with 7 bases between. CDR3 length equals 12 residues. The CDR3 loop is CASSFDSTEAFF. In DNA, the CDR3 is TGCGCCAGCAGCTTTGACAGTACTGAAGCTTTCTTT. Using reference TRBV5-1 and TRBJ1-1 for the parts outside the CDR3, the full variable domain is KAGVTQTPRYLIKTRGQQVTLSCSPISGHRSVSWYQQTPGQGLQFLFEYFSETQRNKGNFPGRFSGRQFSNSRSEMNVSTLELGDSALYLCASSFDSTEAFFGQGTRLTVV.

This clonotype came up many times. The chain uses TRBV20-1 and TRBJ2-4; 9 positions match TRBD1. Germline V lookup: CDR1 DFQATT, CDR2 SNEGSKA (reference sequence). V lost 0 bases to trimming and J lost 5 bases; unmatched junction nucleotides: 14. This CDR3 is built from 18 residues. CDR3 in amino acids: CSARDPASGRQGENIQYF. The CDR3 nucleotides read TGCAGTGCTAGAGATCCGGCGAGTGGACGACAGGGGGAAAACATTCAGTACTTC.

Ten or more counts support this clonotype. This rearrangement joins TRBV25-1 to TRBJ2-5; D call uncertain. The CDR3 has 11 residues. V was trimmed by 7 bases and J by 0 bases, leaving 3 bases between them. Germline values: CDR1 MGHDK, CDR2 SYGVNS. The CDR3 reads CASTDQETQYF. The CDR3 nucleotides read TGTGCCAGCACCGACCAAGAGACCCAGTACTTC.

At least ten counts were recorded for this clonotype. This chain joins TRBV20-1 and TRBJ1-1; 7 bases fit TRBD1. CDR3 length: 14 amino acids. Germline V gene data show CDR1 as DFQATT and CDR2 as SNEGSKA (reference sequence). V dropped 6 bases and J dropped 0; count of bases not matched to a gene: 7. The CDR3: CSAYDRDMNTEAFF. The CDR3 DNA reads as TGCAGTGCATATGACAGGGACATGAACACTGAAGCTTTCTTT.